This TCR beta chain was recovered during a study of shared clonotypes between healthy human individuals. Trimming shortened V by 8 bases and J by 2 bases, and 10 bases separated the two germline ends. This CDR3 has 13 amino acids. Germline V CDR1 and CDR2: MNHNS, SASEGT. Naivety among CD8 cells was defined by CD45RO negativity and positive CCR7 selection, thereby excluding terminally differentiated effector memory CD45RA+ cells. TCRdb's table, derived via immunoSEQ multiplex PCR, lists solely in-frame clones and lacks some. The sample has around 1.9 million clones; just over 90% are singletons. The source material was naive CD8+ T cells from PBMCs. The clonotype comes from a man between 18 and 35 years old in good health. Some clones in this sample may be carry-over from other donors' samples. The V call is TRBV6-1, the J call TRBJ1-5; D is undetermined. The CDR3 sequence is CASGVWGNQPQHF. The CDR3 nucleotides read TGTGCCAGCGGGGTTTGGGGCAATCAGCCCCAGCATTTT.